The rows below give T cell receptor beta chains drawn from one sample of a study of blood T cell repertoires in COVID-19. Sequenced by immunoSEQ multiplex PCR; TCRdb stores in-frame clones only, minus some. The profile shows fewer than 250,000 clones, approximately 80% of them singletons. Sequences were obtained from peripheral blood. Source of these receptors: a woman of 80 years or more with acute or convalescent COVID-19. CDR3s include the opening cysteine and the closing phenylalanine or tryptophan. A D gene is named only where the DNA matches it firmly. Not every row has a clone size; where given, it reads once, few, many or a size class.

cdr3_length: 16; d_call: .; j_call: TRBJ2-1; v_call: TRBV19; clone_size: .; cdr3_nt: TGTGCCAGTAGTCTCCAGCTAGAAGCCTCCTACAATGAGCAGTTCTTC; cdr3_aa: CASSLQLEASYNEQFF
cdr3_length: 16; d_call: .; j_call: TRBJ1-4; v_call: TRBV29-1; clone_size: .; cdr3_nt: TGCAGCGTTAGCACCGGCTCAGGGGCGGGAGAAGAAAAACTGTTTTTT; cdr3_aa: CSVSTGSGAGEEKLFF
cdr3_length: 14; d_call: TRBD1; j_call: TRBJ2-7; v_call: TRBV6-2/TRBV6-3; clone_size: .; cdr3_nt: TGTGCCAGCAGTTACTACCGGACAGGGTACGAGCAGTACTTC; cdr3_aa: CASSYYRTGYEQYF
cdr3_length: 15; d_call: TRBD2; j_call: TRBJ2-1; v_call: TRBV9; clone_size: .; cdr3_nt: TGTGCCAGCAGCGGCGGACTAGCGGGGGGGAATGAGCAGTTCTTC; cdr3_aa: CASSGGLAGGNEQFF
cdr3_length: 13; d_call: TRBD1; j_call: TRBJ1-2; v_call: TRBV12-3/TRBV12-4; clone_size: .; cdr3_nt: TGTGCCAGCAGTTTGACAGGGAACTATGGCTACACCTTC; cdr3_aa: CASSLTGNYGYTF
cdr3_length: 15; d_call: .; j_call: TRBJ1-5; v_call: TRBV5-1; clone_size: .; cdr3_nt: TGCGCCAGCAGCCCCGGGGGGCCGAACAATCAGCCCCAGCATTTT; cdr3_aa: CASSPGGPNNQPQHF
cdr3_length: 17; d_call: TRBD1; j_call: TRBJ1-6; v_call: TRBV7-2; clone_size: .; cdr3_nt: TGTGCCAGCAGCTTATGGTCTTCGGGGACAGGGAATTCACCCCTCCACTTT; cdr3_aa: CASSLWSSGTGNSPLHF
cdr3_length: 17; d_call: .; j_call: TRBJ1-2; v_call: TRBV28; clone_size: .; cdr3_nt: TGTGCCAGCATCGAAAGCGGGACCGGTCTTTGGGCCTATGGCTACACCTTC; cdr3_aa: CASIESGTGLWAYGYTF
cdr3_length: 14; d_call: .; j_call: TRBJ1-4; v_call: TRBV11-3; clone_size: few; cdr3_nt: TGTGCCAGCAGCTTAGGGGCCGTAAATGAAAAACTGTTTTTT; cdr3_aa: CASSLGAVNEKLFF
cdr3_length: 13; d_call: .; j_call: TRBJ2-7; v_call: TRBV7-3; clone_size: .; cdr3_nt: TGTGCCAGCAGCTTACTTGGGGGCTCCGAGCAGTACTTC; cdr3_aa: CASSLLGGSEQYF
cdr3_length: 14; d_call: TRBD1; j_call: TRBJ2-5; v_call: TRBV27; clone_size: .; cdr3_nt: TGTGCCAGCAGCTGGGACAGGGAAGGAGAGACCCAGTACTTC; cdr3_aa: CASSWDREGETQYF
cdr3_length: 15; d_call: TRBD1; j_call: TRBJ1-2; v_call: TRBV14; clone_size: .; cdr3_nt: TGTGCCAGCAGCCAGCAAACAGGGGGTGTTCTTGGCTACACCTTC; cdr3_aa: CASSQQTGGVLGYTF
cdr3_length: 14; d_call: .; j_call: TRBJ2-7; v_call: TRBV7-9; clone_size: .; cdr3_nt: TGTGCCAGCAGCTTAGCGGGGGGGCTTACGGAGCAGTACTTC; cdr3_aa: CASSLAGGLTEQYF
cdr3_length: 15; d_call: .; j_call: TRBJ1-2; v_call: TRBV10-3; clone_size: .; cdr3_nt: TGTGCCATCAGTGAGCGGGGCGGGGTGGGTTATGGCTACACCTTC; cdr3_aa: CAISERGGVGYGYTF
cdr3_length: 16; d_call: .; j_call: TRBJ2-6; v_call: TRBV24-1; clone_size: .; cdr3_nt: TGTGCCACCACCTCTATCGCGGCCCACGGGGCCAACGTCCTGACTTTC; cdr3_aa: CATTSIAAHGANVLTF
cdr3_length: 14; d_call: TRBD2; j_call: TRBJ2-3; v_call: TRBV6-2/TRBV6-3; clone_size: .; cdr3_nt: TGTGCCAGCAGTGATACGGGGGGGGAAGATACGCAGTATTTT; cdr3_aa: CASSDTGGEDTQYF
cdr3_length: 16; d_call: .; j_call: TRBJ2-6; v_call: TRBV11-2; clone_size: .; cdr3_nt: TGTGCCAGCAGCTTTAGCGCGAGCTCTGGGGCCAACGTCCTGACTTTC; cdr3_aa: CASSFSASSGANVLTF
cdr3_length: 16; d_call: TRBD2; j_call: TRBJ2-2; v_call: TRBV7-9; clone_size: .; cdr3_nt: TGTGCCAGCAGTTTTACGACTAGCGGGAGCACCGGGGAGCTGTTTTTT; cdr3_aa: CASSFTTSGSTGELFF
cdr3_length: 18; d_call: .; j_call: TRBJ1-1; v_call: TRBV5-5; clone_size: .; cdr3_nt: TGTGCCAGCAGCCCCCCGGGGTTCGGGGGGATAAGGCCTCCTGGAGCTTTCTTT; cdr3_aa: CASSPPGFGGIRPPGAFF
cdr3_length: 11; d_call: .; j_call: TRBJ2-1; v_call: TRBV7-3; clone_size: .; cdr3_nt: TGTGCCAGCAGCGGGGAGAGTGAGCAGTTCTTC; cdr3_aa: CASSGESEQFF
cdr3_length: 14; d_call: .; j_call: TRBJ1-4; v_call: TRBV5-4; clone_size: .; cdr3_nt: TGTGCCAGCAGCATACAGGGTTCCAATGAAAAACTGTTTTTT; cdr3_aa: CASSIQGSNEKLFF
cdr3_length: 14; d_call: TRBD1; j_call: TRBJ1-3; v_call: TRBV5-4; clone_size: .; cdr3_nt: TGTGCCAGCAGCGGGACAGGGCCCGGAAACACCATATATTTT; cdr3_aa: CASSGTGPGNTIYF
cdr3_length: 13; d_call: .; j_call: TRBJ1-1; v_call: TRBV27; clone_size: .; cdr3_nt: TGTGCCAGCCACGGACAGATGAACACTGAAGCTTTCTTT; cdr3_aa: CASHGQMNTEAFF
cdr3_length: 19; d_call: TRBD1; j_call: TRBJ2-2; v_call: TRBV24-1; clone_size: .; cdr3_nt: TGTGCCACCAGTGACCCTCTTCCGGGACAGGGCGGTAGCACCGGGGAGCTGTTTTTT; cdr3_aa: CATSDPLPGQGGSTGELFF
cdr3_length: 13; d_call: .; j_call: TRBJ1-1; v_call: TRBV6-5; clone_size: .; cdr3_nt: TGTGCCAGCAGTTACAGCGGGGGCACTGAAGCTTTCTTT; cdr3_aa: CASSYSGGTEAFF
cdr3_length: 14; d_call: TRBD1; j_call: TRBJ1-1; v_call: TRBV4-3; clone_size: .; cdr3_nt: TGCGCCAGCAGCACCCACAGGGGAGGAACTGAAGCTTTCTTT; cdr3_aa: CASSTHRGGTEAFF
cdr3_length: 14; d_call: TRBD1; j_call: TRBJ2-5; v_call: TRBV5-1; clone_size: .; cdr3_nt: TGCGCCAGCAGCTTGGGACAGGGAGTAGAGACCCAGTACTTC; cdr3_aa: CASSLGQGVETQYF
cdr3_length: 17; d_call: TRBD2; j_call: TRBJ2-3; v_call: TRBV4-2; clone_size: .; cdr3_nt: TGTGCCAGCAGCCAAGATCCACTAGCGGGGTTCACAGATACGCAGTATTTT; cdr3_aa: CASSQDPLAGFTDTQYF
cdr3_length: 14; d_call: TRBD1; j_call: TRBJ1-5; v_call: TRBV28; clone_size: .; cdr3_nt: TGTGCCACCGTAGAGACAGGGGGCAACCAGCCCCAGCATTTT; cdr3_aa: CATVETGGNQPQHF
cdr3_length: 15; d_call: TRBD2; j_call: TRBJ2-1; v_call: TRBV19; clone_size: .; cdr3_nt: TGTGCCAGTACCCGGACTAGCGGATCCTACAATGAGCAGTTCTTC; cdr3_aa: CASTRTSGSYNEQFF
cdr3_length: 15; d_call: TRBD1; j_call: TRBJ1-1; v_call: TRBV5-1; clone_size: .; cdr3_nt: TGCGCCAGCAGCCCCCAGGGGGTGATGAACACTGAAGCTTTCTTT; cdr3_aa: CASSPQGVMNTEAFF
cdr3_length: 14; d_call: TRBD2; j_call: TRBJ2-1; v_call: TRBV18; clone_size: .; cdr3_nt: TGTGCCAGCTCACCACCGGGAGGGGTAGGTGAGCAGTTCTTC; cdr3_aa: CASSPPGGVGEQFF
cdr3_length: 14; d_call: TRBD1; j_call: TRBJ2-7; v_call: TRBV29-1; clone_size: .; cdr3_nt: TGCAGCGTTGAAACCGGACAGGGGGTCTACGAGCAGTACTTC; cdr3_aa: CSVETGQGVYEQYF
cdr3_length: 12; d_call: TRBD1; j_call: TRBJ2-7; v_call: TRBV29-1; clone_size: .; cdr3_nt: TGCAGCGCAGCGGGACAGGGGGACGAGCAGTACTTC; cdr3_aa: CSAAGQGDEQYF
cdr3_length: 14; d_call: .; j_call: TRBJ2-3; v_call: TRBV7-2; clone_size: .; cdr3_nt: TGTGCCTCGACGAGCGTCCTTAATTCCGATACGCAGTATTTT; cdr3_aa: CASTSVLNSDTQYF
cdr3_length: 21; d_call: TRBD2; j_call: TRBJ2-1; v_call: TRBV12-5; clone_size: .; cdr3_nt: TGTGCTAGTGGTTTGGGGGATGGCAGGTTAGATAGCGGGAGGGCCTACAATGAGCAGTTCTTC; cdr3_aa: CASGLGDGRLDSGRAYNEQFF
cdr3_length: 16; d_call: .; j_call: TRBJ1-1; v_call: TRBV29-1; clone_size: .; cdr3_nt: TGCAGCTCAAACCCTCCCGGGGTCGGGGGGAACACTGAAGCTTTCTTT; cdr3_aa: CSSNPPGVGGNTEAFF